Listed here are 19 T cell receptor beta chains from one sample, sequenced in a study of shared clonotypes between healthy human individuals. Libraries were prepared by immunoSEQ multiplex PCR; TCRdb keeps only in-frame clonotypes and omits some of them. The sample includes hundreds of thousands of clones, roughly 96% of them seen just once. CD8 cells classed as naive were CD45RO-negative and positively selected for CCR7, excluding terminally differentiated effector memory CD45RA+ cells. The sequenced sample consisted of naive CD8+ T cells sorted from blood. These receptors all come from a woman under 40 in good health.

CDR3 sequence (DNA): TGTGCCAGCAGTTCACTACCCCCGGGACAGGGAGACGGCTACACCTTC. Translating gives CASSSLPPGQGDGYTF. The rearrangement links TRBV27 to TRBJ1-2; TRBD1 matches 9 bases. The CDR3 has 16 residues. Germline CDR1 and CDR2: MNHEY and SMNVEV (reference sequence). The trim removed 4 bases at V and 8 bases at J, leaving 14 bases unmatched.

In regard to this clone: At one boundary the junction diverges from the germline segment, which might be a read error. J is TRBJ1-2 and V is TRBV6-1; no reliable D call. The CDR3 has 10 amino acids. The germline gives CDR1 MNHNS, CDR2 SASEGT. The CDR3 sequence: CASREDGYTF. CDR3 nucleotides: TGTGCCAGCAGAGAAGATGGCTACACCTTC.

V is TRBV19 and J is TRBJ2-7; no definite D call. The CDR3 spans 15 residues. The germline CDR1 and CDR2 sequences are LNHDA and SQIVND (reference sequence). V lost 3 bases and J 3 bases, leaving 15 bases between the germline ends. CDR3 DNA sequence: TGTGCCAGTAGTATCGGGCAGACGACGATCTACGAGCAGTACTTC. Its translation is CASSIGQTTIYEQYF.

This sequence joins TRBV7-9 and TRBJ1-1; TRBD1 agrees at 8 bases. CDR1 and CDR2 from the germline V gene are SEHNR and FQNEAQ (reference sequence). CDR3 length: 12 residues. Trimming at V came to 6 bases and at J to 6 bases, leaving 3 bases not matched to a gene. The CDR3 DNA reads TGTGCCAGCAGTTCGACAGGGGCTGAAGCTTTCTTT. The encoded protein is CASSSTGAEAFF.

The chain recombines TRBV6-7 with TRBJ2-2; D is perhaps TRBD2 (5 bases). TRBV6-7 is an open reading frame, and its role is uncertain. CDR3 length equals 17 residues. Deletions cut 7 bases from V and 1 base from J, with 19 bases between. The CDR3 bases are TGTGCCAGCACCCAGAGGAGTGGCGGACTGAACACCGGGGAGCTGTTTTTT. Its protein product is CASTQRSGGLNTGELFF.

This clone was observed once. The V gene is TRBV4-1, the J gene TRBJ2-1; no definite D call. Trimming took 4 bases from V and 6 from J, leaving 16 bases between them. The length of the CDR3 is 15 residues. Germline V gives CDR1 MGHRA, CDR2 YSYEKL. CDR3 coding DNA: TGCGCCAGCAGCCCGGCGGCCAGCAGGCTCAATGAGCAGTTCTTC. This translates into CASSPAASRLNEQFF.

The chain has TRBV5-1 and TRBJ2-3; D remains unclear. Germline V CDR1 and CDR2: SGHRS, YFSETQ. This CDR3 has 13 residues. V dropped 4 bases and J dropped 1 base, with 7 bases sitting between them. CDR3 nucleotides: TGCGCCAGCAGCACGGACGGCACAGATACGCAGTATTTT. Protein: CASSTDGTDTQYF.

Only a few counts were recorded for this clone. Other DNA sequences in the same sample also yield this CDR3. The chain is built from TRBV27 and TRBJ2-1; D gene unclear. This CDR3 comprises 11 residues. Germline CDR1 MNHEY, CDR2 SMNVEV (reference sequence). Trimming cost V 3 bases and J 3 bases, with 0 bases left between them. CDR3 sequence (DNA): TGTGCCAGCAGTTTCTACAATGAGCAGTTCTTC. It specifies CASSFYNEQFF.

The chain carries TRBV4-2 and TRBJ2-3, with D hard to call. Germline V gene sequence: CDR1 LGHNA, CDR2 YNFKEQ. The CDR3 spans 13 residues. Trimming pared 1 base from V and 1 base from J, leaving 3 bases between. The chain's CDR3 is CASSQVRTDTQYF. CDR3 bases: TGTGCCAGCAGCCAAGTACGCACAGATACGCAGTATTTT.

This rearrangement joins TRBV7-9 to TRBJ2-1, with 8 nucleotides matching TRBD1. The trim removed 5 bases at V and 8 bases at J, leaving 14 bases unmatched. From germline, CDR1 is SEHNR and CDR2 FQNEAQ (reference sequence). There are 16 residues in the CDR3. The CDR3 sequence is CASSPAVAGGRDEQFF. Here the CDR3 DNA reads TGTGCCAGCAGCCCGGCGGTGGCAGGGGGCCGGGATGAGCAGTTCTTC.

The chain joins TRBV4-1 to TRBJ2-5; D is ambiguous. Germline loops: CDR1 MGHRA, CDR2 YSYEKL. Trimming shortened V by 0 bases and J by 7 bases, and 12 bases separated the two germline ends. The CDR3 consists of 14 residues. For the CDR3, the DNA is TGCGCCAGCAGCCAAGATCTCGATGGGCGGACCCAGTACTTC. It encodes CASSQDLDGRTQYF.

The chain employs TRBV27 and TRBJ1-2; D ambiguous. The CDR3 runs 12 residues. V lost 5 bases and J 6 bases, leaving 10 bases between the germline ends. Looked up from germline, CDR1 is MNHEY and CDR2 is SMNVEV (reference sequence). Here the CDR3 DNA reads TGTGCCAGCAGTCCAGGAGGAGATGGCTACACCTTC. Protein sequence: CASSPGGDGYTF.

This clone has only one observation. The chain is built from TRBV4-2 and TRBJ2-1; D remains ambiguous. Trimming left V 0 bases short and J 6 bases short, with 12 bases between. Per germline, CDR1 LGHNA and CDR2 YNFKEQ. The CDR3 has 15 residues. The CDR3 here is CASSQDMMLANEQFF. The CDR3 coding sequence is TGTGCCAGCAGCCAAGACATGATGTTGGCCAATGAGCAGTTCTTC.

The genes are TRBV6-6 and TRBJ1-5, with no clear D. The CDR3 loop spans 13 amino acids. The germline gives CDR1 MNHNY, CDR2 SVGAGI (reference sequence). Trimming removed 5 bases from V and 0 bases from J, with 5 bases in between. CDR3 loop: CASSPDSNQPQHF. CDR3 DNA: TGTGCCAGCAGTCCCGATAGCAATCAGCCCCAGCATTTT.

This chain connects TRBV28 to TRBJ2-1, with 9 nucleotides matching TRBD2. The germline V gene encodes CDR1 MDHEN and CDR2 SYDVKM. The ends lost 5 bases at V and 7 bases at J; junction bases unmatched: 18. The CDR3 is made up of 18 amino acids. CDR3 sequence: CASSTPRLADLRRNEQFF. The CDR3 nucleotides read TGTGCCAGCAGTACTCCGAGACTAGCGGACTTAAGGCGGAATGAGCAGTTCTTC.

This clone occurred once. The chain has TRBV15 and TRBJ1-3; 7 nucleotides align to TRBD1. This CDR3 region has 16 residues. Germline-derived CDR1 and CDR2 are LNHNV and YYDKDF (reference sequence). The V and J ends lost 0 bases and 3 bases, in that order; junction bases with no gene match: 5. CDR3 region: CATSRDRGLGGNTIYF. CDR3 coding DNA: TGTGCCACCAGCAGAGATAGGGGGCTCGGTGGAAACACCATATATTTT.

The V and J genes are TRBV5-4 and TRBJ2-5, with unresolved D. The V gene lost 6 bases and the J gene lost 1 base, with 10 bases spanning the gap. Germline CDR1 reads SGHNT; CDR2 reads YYREEE (reference sequence). This CDR3 comprises 13 residues. CDR3 amino acids: CASTSVSQETQYF. CDR3 DNA: TGTGCCAGCACCTCAGTCAGCCAAGAGACCCAGTACTTC.

The chain combines TRBV4-1 with TRBJ1-3; D unclear. Germline V gene data show CDR1 as MGHRA and CDR2 as YSYEKL. This CDR3 comprises 16 residues. V shed 0 bases and J shed 4 bases, with 13 bases lying between them. The CDR3 coding sequence is TGCGCCAGCAGCCAAGATATTCAGTATTCAGGAAACACCATATATTTT. Translation gives CASSQDIQYSGNTIYF.

This clone was detected only once. The chain has TRBV27 and TRBJ2-7; no clear D gene. Germline CDR1 reads MNHEY; CDR2 reads SMNVEV (reference sequence). The CDR3 is 15 residues long. Trimming stripped 0 bases from V and 1 base from J, with 10 bases between. The CDR3 loop is CASSLSRYGSYEQYF. In DNA form, the CDR3 reads TGTGCCAGCAGTTTATCGCGATATGGGTCCTACGAGCAGTACTTC.